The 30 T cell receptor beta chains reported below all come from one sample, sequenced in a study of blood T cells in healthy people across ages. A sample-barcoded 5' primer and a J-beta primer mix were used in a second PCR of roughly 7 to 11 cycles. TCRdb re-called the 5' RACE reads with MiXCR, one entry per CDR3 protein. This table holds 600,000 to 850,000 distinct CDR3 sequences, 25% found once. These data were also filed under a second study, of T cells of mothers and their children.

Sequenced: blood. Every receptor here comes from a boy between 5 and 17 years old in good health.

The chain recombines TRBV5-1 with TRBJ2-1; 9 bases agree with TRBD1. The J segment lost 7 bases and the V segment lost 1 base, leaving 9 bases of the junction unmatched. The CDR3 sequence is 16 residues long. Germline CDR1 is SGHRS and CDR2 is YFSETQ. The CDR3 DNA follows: TGCGCCAGCAGCTTGCTGGGACAGGGAGGGGAGAATGAGCAGTTCTTC. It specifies CASSLLGQGGENEQFF.

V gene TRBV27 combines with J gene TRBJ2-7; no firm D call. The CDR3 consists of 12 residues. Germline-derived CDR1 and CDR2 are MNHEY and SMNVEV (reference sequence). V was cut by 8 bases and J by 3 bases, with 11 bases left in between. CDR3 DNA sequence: TGTGCCAGCCAAGGGATGTTCTACGAGCAGTACTTC. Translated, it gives CASQGMFYEQYF.

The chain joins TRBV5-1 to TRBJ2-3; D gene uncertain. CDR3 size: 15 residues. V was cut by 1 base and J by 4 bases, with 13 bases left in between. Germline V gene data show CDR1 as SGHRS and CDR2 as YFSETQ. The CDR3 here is CASSLTTSRADTQYF. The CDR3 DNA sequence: TGCGCCAGCAGCTTGACCACAAGTCGGGCAGATACGCAGTATTTT.

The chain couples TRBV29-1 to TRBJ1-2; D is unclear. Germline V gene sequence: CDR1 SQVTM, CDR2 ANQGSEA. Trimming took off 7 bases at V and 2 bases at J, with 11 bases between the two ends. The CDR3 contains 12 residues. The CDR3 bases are TGCAGCGGGAAGGAGCCAAACTATGGCTACACCTTC. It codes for CSGKEPNYGYTF.

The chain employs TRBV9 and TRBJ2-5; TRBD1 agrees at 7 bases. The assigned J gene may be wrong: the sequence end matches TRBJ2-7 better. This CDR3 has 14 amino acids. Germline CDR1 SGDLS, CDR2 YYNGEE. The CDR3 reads CASSPDRVIDEQYF. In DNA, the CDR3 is TGTGCCAGCAGCCCCGACAGGGTAATTGACGAGCAGTACTTC.

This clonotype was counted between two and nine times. CDR3 nucleotides: TGTGCCAGCAGACTACGGACAGCGGCTCTATACAATGAGCAGTTCTTC. It encodes CASRLRTAALYNEQFF. The chain is built from TRBV28 and TRBJ2-1; a possible D gene is TRBD1 (6 bases). Deletions cut 6 bases from V and 4 bases from J, with 19 bases between. The germline V gene has CDR1 MDHEN and CDR2 SYDVKM. The CDR3 covers 16 residues.

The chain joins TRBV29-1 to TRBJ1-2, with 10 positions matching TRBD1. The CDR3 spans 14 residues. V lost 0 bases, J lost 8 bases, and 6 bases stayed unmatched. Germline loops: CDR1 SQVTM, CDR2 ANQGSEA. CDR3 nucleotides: TGCAGCGTTGAAGAAAGGACAGGGGGAGTCGGCTACACCTTC. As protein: CSVEERTGGVGYTF.

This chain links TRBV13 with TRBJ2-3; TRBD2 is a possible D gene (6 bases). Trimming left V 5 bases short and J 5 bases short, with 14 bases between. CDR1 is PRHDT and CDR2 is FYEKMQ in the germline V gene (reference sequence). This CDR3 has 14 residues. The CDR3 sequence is CASSLRDSGDTQYF. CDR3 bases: TGTGCCAGCAGCCTCCGGGACTCAGGAGATACGCAGTATTTT.

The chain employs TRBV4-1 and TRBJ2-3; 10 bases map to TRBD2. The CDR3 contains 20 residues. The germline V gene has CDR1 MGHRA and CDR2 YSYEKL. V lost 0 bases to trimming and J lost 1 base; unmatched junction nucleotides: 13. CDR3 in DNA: TGCGCCAGCAGCCAAGAACATACAGCGGGAGGGGCCTCGGGCACAGATACGCAGTATTTT. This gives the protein CASSQEHTAGGASGTDTQYF.

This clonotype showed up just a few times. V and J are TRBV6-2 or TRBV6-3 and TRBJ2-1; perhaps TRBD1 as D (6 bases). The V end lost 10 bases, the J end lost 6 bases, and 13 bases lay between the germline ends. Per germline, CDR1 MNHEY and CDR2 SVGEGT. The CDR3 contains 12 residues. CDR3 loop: CATMGQFNEQFF. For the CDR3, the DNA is TGTGCCACCATGGGACAATTCAATGAGCAGTTCTTC.

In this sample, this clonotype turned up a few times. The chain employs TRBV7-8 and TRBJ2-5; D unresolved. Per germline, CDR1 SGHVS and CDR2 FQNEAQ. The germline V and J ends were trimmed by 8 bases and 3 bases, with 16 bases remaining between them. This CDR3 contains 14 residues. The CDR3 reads CASAILSGKETQYF. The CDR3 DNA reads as TGTGCCAGCGCAATACTAAGTGGTAAAGAGACCCAGTACTTC.

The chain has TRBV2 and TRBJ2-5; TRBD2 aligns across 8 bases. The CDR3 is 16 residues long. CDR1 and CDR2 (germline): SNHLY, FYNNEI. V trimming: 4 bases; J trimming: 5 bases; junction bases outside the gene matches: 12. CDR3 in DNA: TGTGCCAGCAGTGTGGGACTAGATGGGGCTGAGGAGACCCAGTACTTC. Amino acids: CASSVGLDGAEETQYF.

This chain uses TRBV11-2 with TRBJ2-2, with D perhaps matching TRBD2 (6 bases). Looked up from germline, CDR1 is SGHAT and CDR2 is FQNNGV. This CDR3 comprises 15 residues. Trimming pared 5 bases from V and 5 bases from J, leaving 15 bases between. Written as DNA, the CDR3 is TGTGCCAGCAGCACCTCTAGGGCGGGGACCGGGGAGCTGTTTTTT. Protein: CASSTSRAGTGELFF.

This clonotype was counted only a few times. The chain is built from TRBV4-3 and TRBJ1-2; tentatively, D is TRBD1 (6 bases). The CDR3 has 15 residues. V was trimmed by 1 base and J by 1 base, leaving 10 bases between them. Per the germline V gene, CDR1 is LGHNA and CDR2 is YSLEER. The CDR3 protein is CASSQGDRFNYGYTF. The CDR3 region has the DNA TGCGCCAGCAGCCAAGGCGACAGGTTTAACTATGGCTACACCTTC.

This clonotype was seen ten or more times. For the CDR3, the DNA is TGTGCCAGCAGCTCGGGTCAATCCTACGAGCAGTACTTC. This codes for CASSSGQSYEQYF. The chain combines TRBV7-6 with TRBJ2-7; D uncertain. The CDR3 totals 13 residues. Germline V gene data show CDR1 as SGHVS and CDR2 as FNYEAQ. V lost 4 bases, J lost 1 base, and 8 bases lay in between. The whole variable domain, remainder taken from reference TRBV7-6 and TRBJ2-7, is GAGVSQSPRYKVTKRGQDVALRCDPISGHVSLYWYRQALGQGPEFLTYFNYEAQQDKSGLPNDRFSAERPEGSISTLTIQRTEQRDSAMYRCASSSGQSYEQYFGPGTRLTVT.

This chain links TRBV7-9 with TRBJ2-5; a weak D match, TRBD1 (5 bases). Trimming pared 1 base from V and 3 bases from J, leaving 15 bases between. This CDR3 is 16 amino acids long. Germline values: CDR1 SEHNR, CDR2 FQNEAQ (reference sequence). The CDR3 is CASSLGVGARKETQYF. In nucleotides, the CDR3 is TGTGCCAGCAGCTTAGGGGTAGGGGCACGGAAAGAGACCCAGTACTTC.

CDR3 region: CASSLEAGEEQHF. DNA for the CDR3: TGCGCCAGCAGCTTGGAGGCAGGGGAAGAGCAGCATTTT. V usage is TRBV5-1 and J usage is TRBJ1-5, with a weak D call TRBD1 (6 bases). From germline, CDR1 is SGHRS and CDR2 YFSETQ. V was clipped by 0 bases and J by 13 bases, with 14 bases between them. The CDR3 length is 13 residues.

The CDR3 region has the DNA TGTGCCAGCAGCACCTGGGGCTCCTACAATGAGCAGTTCTTC. Translation gives CASSTWGSYNEQFF. The chain couples TRBV6-6 to TRBJ2-1; D call uncertain. With 6 bases removed from V and 0 bases from J, the gap between germline ends came to 9 bases. Germline values: CDR1 MNHNY, CDR2 SVGAGI (reference sequence). The length of the CDR3 is 14 residues.

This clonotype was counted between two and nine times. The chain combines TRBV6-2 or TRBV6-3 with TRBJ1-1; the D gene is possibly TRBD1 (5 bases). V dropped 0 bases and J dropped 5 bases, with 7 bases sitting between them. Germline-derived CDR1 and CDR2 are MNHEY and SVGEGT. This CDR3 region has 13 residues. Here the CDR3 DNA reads TGTGCCAGCAGTTACTCGTGGGGGACTGAAGCTTTCTTT. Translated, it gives CASSYSWGTEAFF.

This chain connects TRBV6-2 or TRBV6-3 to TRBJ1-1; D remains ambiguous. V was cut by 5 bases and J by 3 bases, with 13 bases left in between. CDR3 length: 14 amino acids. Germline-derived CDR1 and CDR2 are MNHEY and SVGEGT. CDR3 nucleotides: TGTGCCAGCAGTCTCGGATATATGGACACTGAAGCTTTCTTT. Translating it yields CASSLGYMDTEAFF.

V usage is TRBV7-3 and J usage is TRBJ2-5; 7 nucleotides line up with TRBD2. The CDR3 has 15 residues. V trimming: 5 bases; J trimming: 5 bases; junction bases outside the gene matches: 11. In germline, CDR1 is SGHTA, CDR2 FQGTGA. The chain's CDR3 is CASSRTSSEGETQYF. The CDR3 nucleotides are TGTGCCAGCAGCAGGACTAGTTCGGAAGGGGAGACCCAGTACTTC.

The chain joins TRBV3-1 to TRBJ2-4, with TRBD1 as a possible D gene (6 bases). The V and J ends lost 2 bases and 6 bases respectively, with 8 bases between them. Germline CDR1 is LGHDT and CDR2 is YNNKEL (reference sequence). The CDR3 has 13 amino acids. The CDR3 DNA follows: TGTGCCAGCAGCCAACTACAGGGAAACATTCAGTACTTC. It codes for CASSQLQGNIQYF.

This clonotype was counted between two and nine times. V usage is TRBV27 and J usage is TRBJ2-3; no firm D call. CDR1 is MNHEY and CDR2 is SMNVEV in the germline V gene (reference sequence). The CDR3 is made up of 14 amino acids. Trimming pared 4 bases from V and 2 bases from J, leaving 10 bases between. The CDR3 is CASSSYSYTDTQYF. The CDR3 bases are TGTGCCAGCAGTTCATACAGTTACACAGATACGCAGTATTTT.

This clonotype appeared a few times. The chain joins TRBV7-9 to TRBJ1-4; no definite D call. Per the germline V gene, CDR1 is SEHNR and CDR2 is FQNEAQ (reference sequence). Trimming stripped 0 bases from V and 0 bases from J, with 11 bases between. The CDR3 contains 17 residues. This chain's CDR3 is CASSLALGPATNEKLFF. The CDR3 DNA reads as TGTGCCAGCAGCTTAGCCCTAGGACCTGCAACTAATGAAAAACTGTTTTTT. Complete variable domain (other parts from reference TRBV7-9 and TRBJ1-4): DTGVSQNPRHKITKRGQNVTFRCDPISEHNRLYWYRQTLGQGPEFLTYFQNEAQLEKSRLLSDRFSAERPKGSFSTLEIQRTEQGDSAMYLCASSLALGPATNEKLFFGSGTQLSVL.

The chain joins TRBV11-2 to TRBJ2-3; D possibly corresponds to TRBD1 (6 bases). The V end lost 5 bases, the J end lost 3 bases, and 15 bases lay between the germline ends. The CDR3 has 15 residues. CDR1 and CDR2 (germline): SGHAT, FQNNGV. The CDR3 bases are TGTGCCAGCAGCAATCCGGGACAACTAACAGATACGCAGTATTTT. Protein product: CASSNPGQLTDTQYF.

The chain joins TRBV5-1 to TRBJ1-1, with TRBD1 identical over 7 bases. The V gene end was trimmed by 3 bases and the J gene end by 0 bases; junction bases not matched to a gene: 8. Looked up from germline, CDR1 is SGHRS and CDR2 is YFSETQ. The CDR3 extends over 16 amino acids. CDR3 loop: CASSWTGQTMNTEAFF. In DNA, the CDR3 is TGCGCCAGCAGCTGGACGGGACAGACTATGAACACTGAAGCTTTCTTT.

This chain's CDR3 is CASSAGQPSYEQYF. The CDR3 coding sequence is TGTGCCAGCAGCGCAGGACAGCCTTCCTACGAGCAGTACTTC. This chain uses TRBV13 with TRBJ2-7, with a tentative D call TRBD1 (6 bases). With 5 bases removed from V and 1 base from J, the gap between germline ends came to 12 bases. Looked up from germline, CDR1 is PRHDT and CDR2 is FYEKMQ (reference sequence). The CDR3 is 14 amino acids.

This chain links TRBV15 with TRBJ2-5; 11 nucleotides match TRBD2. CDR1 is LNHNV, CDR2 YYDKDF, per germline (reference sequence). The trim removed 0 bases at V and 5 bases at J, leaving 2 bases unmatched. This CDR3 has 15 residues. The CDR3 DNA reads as TGTGCCACCAGCAGAGAGAGGACTAGCGGGGAGACCCAGTACTTC. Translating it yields CATSRERTSGETQYF.

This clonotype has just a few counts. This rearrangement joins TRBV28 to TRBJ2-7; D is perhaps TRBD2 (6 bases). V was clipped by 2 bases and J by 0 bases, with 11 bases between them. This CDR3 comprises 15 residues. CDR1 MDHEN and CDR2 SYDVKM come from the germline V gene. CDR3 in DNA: TGTGCCAGCAGTTTAACCGGGGGAATCTCCTACGAGCAGTACTTC. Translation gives CASSLTGGISYEQYF. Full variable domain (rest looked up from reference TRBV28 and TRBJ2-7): DVKVTQSSRYLVKRTGEKVFLECVQDMDHENMFWYRQDPGLGLRLIYFSYDVKMKEKGDIPEGYSVSREKKERFSLILESASTNQTSMYLCASSLTGGISYEQYFGPGTRLTVT.

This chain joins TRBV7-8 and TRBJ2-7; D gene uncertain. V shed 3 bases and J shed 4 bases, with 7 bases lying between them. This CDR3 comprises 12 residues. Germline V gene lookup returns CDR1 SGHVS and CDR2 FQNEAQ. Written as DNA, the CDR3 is TGTGCCAGCAGCTTCCATGGGTACGAGCAGTACTTC. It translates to CASSFHGYEQYF.